Listed below are T cell receptor beta chains from one sample, sequenced in a study of beta chain features in type 1 diabetes. Clones were read by immunoSEQ multiplex PCR, and TCRdb kept only the in-frame ones, dropping some. The sample records about 340,000 clones, 9.3% being singletons. Sample: central memory CD4+ T cells from blood. The receptors stem from a young man with type 1 diabetes. CDR3s include the opening cysteine and the closing phenylalanine or tryptophan.

V | length | CDR3
TRBV30 | 14 | CAWETGWSGNTIYF
TRBV28 | 14 | CASSLWRTGEGYTF
TRBV7-8 | 11 | CASSLEGEQFF
TRBV2 | 14 | CASSGTGDNYGYTF
TRBV5-1 | 15 | CASSFLSGTANEQFF
TRBV5-1 | 15 | CASSLLGLSNQPQHF
TRBV11-2 | 15 | CASSLERGPPYEQYF
TRBV4-3 | 14 | CASRVMGDTGELFF
TRBV29-1 | 13 | CSASDGYDSPLHF
TRBV2 | 14 | CASSEEQGAYEQYF
TRBV25-1 | 17 | CASSEFAGTGSSYEQYF
TRBV2 | 15 | CASSPGGTLGNEQFF
TRBV11-2 | 13 | CASSQGQVGEQYF
TRBV7-2 | 15 | CASSSGTATYNEQFF
TRBV4-3 | 14 | CASSQADWGYGYTF
TRBV7-9 | 15 | CASSSGSIIRETQYF
TRBV7-9 | 15 | CASSPIQGDTGELFF
TRBV7-2 | 14 | CASTSGQGQYEQYF
TRBV6-1 | 14 | CASTLAGTTDTQYF
TRBV6-4 | 11 | CASSEGGEQFF
TRBV7-2 | 15 | CASSSISSGANVLTF
TRBV19 | 13 | CASSIQDNQPQHF
TRBV5-5 | 13 | CASSWTGPDTQYF
TRBV30 | 17 | CAWSVRDRFRGNSPLHF
TRBV4-3 | 15 | CASSQLRQGNEKLFF
TRBV5-5 | 16 | CASSPTATVRANVLTF
TRBV4-1 | 17 | CASSQDRGTGENYEQYF
TRBV5-8 | 14 | CASSQVRVVGEQYF
TRBV7-9 | 14 | CASSFGTSGSSGVF
TRBV6-6 | 14 | CASSYSGGSNEQFF
TRBV5-1 | 13 | CASSLEGQETQYF
TRBV6-5 | 15 | CASSYTGASDEKLFF
TRBV9 | 14 | CASSIGPKADTQYF
TRBV5-4 | 14 | CASSLGGEDYGYTF
TRBV7-9 | 16 | CASSVRWDREDEKLFF
TRBV6-5 | 13 | CASSRDIVTEAFF
TRBV5-1 | 12 | CASSLGPETQYF
TRBV5-1 | 14 | CASSSRTGAYEQYF
TRBV28 | 13 | CASTPQGALGYTF
TRBV5-1 | 15 | CASSWGDPGANVLTF
TRBV6-5 | 13 | CASSWRAAAEAFF
TRBV7-2 | 13 | CASSRGQQETQYF
TRBV6-5 | 11 | CASSKNYEQYF
TRBV2 | 12 | CASNLRTETQYF
TRBV30 | 13 | CAWSPSVSGGYTF